Below, 5 T cell receptor beta chains from the same sample are listed, as sequenced in a study of blood T cell repertoires in COVID-19. Profiled with immunoSEQ multiplex PCR; TCRdb holds only in-frame clones, not every one. This sample carries about 160,000 clones, under 85% of them seen once, and the ten largest clones take around 1.2%. The sequenced material came from peripheral blood. These receptors all stem from a man aged 55 to 70 who had recovered from COVID-19.

The chain has TRBV11-3 and TRBJ2-5; possible D gene TRBD1, 6 bases. In germline, CDR1 is SGHNT, CDR2 YENEEA. V shed 4 bases and J shed 7 bases, with 10 bases lying between them. The CDR3 is 12 amino acids. The CDR3 DNA reads TGTGCCAGCAGCTCAGGGGCCGGGACCCAGTACTTC. Protein product: CASSSGAGTQYF. The whole variable domain, remainder taken from reference TRBV11-3 and TRBJ2-5, is EAGVVQSPRYKIIEKKQPVAFWCNPISGHNTLYWYLQNLGQGPELLIRYENEEAVDDSQLPKDRFSAERLKGVDSTLKIQPAELGDSAVYLCASSSGAGTQYFGPGTRLLVL.

The V gene is TRBV19, the J gene TRBJ2-1; 10 bases are shared with TRBD2. The CDR3 has 16 amino acids. Trimming took 3 bases from V and 4 from J; bases not matched to a gene: 6. Germline CDR1 and CDR2: LNHDA and SQIVND (reference sequence). The CDR3 protein is CASSIRSSGGYNEQFF. CDR3 nucleotide sequence: TGTGCCAGTAGTATCCGAAGTAGCGGGGGGTACAATGAGCAGTTCTTC. Full variable domain (remainder filled in from reference TRBV19 and TRBJ2-1): DGGITQSPKYLFRKEGQNVTLSCEQNLNHDAMYWYRQDPGQGLRLIYYSQIVNDFQKGDIAEGYSVSREKKESFPLTVTSAQKNPTAFYLCASSIRSSGGYNEQFFGPGTRLTVL.

The chain recombines TRBV10-3 with TRBJ1-2; D gene unclear. CDR1 and CDR2 (germline): ENHRY, SYGVKD. The CDR3 loop spans 13 amino acids. The germline V and J ends were trimmed by 2 bases and 2 bases, with 6 bases remaining between them. As DNA, the CDR3 is TGTGCCATCAGTGAGGGAGCCAACTATGGCTACACCTTC. The encoded protein is CAISEGANYGYTF.

This chain uses TRBV11-1 with TRBJ2-7, with 10 bases identical to TRBD1. V trimming: 4 bases; J trimming: 5 bases; junction bases outside the gene matches: 2. The germline V gene has CDR1 SGHAT and CDR2 FQDESV (reference sequence). This CDR3 is built from 13 residues. The DNA for the CDR3 is TGTGCCAGCAGCTCGACAGGGGGCCACGAGCAGTACTTC. The encoded protein is CASSSTGGHEQYF.

The rearrangement joins TRBV30 to TRBJ2-7, with 9 bases lining up with TRBD1. CDR3 length: 14 amino acids. Germline lookup yields CDR1 GTSNPN and CDR2 SVGIG (reference sequence). J lost 1 base, V lost 5 bases, and 6 bases had no gene match. As DNA, the CDR3 is TGTGCCTGGGTGCCGGGACAGGGATCCTACGAGCAGTACTTC. Its protein is CAWVPGQGSYEQYF.